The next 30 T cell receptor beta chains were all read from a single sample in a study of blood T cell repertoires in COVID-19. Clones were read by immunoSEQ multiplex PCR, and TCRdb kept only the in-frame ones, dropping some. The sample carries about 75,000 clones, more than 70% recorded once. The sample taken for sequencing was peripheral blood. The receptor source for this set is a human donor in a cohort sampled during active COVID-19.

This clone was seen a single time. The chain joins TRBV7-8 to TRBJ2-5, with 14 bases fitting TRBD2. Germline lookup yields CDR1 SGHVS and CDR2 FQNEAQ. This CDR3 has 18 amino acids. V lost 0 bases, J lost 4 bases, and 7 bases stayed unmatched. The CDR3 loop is CASSLALTSGRARETQYF. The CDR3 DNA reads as TGTGCCAGCAGCTTAGCGCTGACTAGCGGGAGGGCCCGAGAGACCCAGTACTTC.

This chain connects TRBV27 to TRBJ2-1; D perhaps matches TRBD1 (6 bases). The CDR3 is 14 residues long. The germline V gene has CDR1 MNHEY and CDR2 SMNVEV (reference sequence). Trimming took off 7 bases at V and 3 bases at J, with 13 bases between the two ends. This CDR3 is CASTKGDNYNEQFF. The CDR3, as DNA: TGTGCCAGCACCAAAGGGGACAACTACAATGAGCAGTTCTTC.

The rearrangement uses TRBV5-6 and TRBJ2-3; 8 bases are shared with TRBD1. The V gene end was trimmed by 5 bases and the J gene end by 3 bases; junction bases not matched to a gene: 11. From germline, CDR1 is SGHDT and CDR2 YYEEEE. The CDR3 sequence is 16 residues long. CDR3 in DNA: TGTGCCAGCAGTGAGACAGGGGCAGCTAGTACAGATACGCAGTATTTT. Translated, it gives CASSETGAASTDTQYF. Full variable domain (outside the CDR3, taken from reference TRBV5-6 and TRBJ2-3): DAGVTQSPTHLIKTRGQQVTLRCSPKSGHDTVSWYQQALGQGPQFIFQYYEEEERQRGNFPDRFSGHQFPNYSSELNVNALLLGDSALYLCASSETGAASTDTQYFGPGTRLTVL.

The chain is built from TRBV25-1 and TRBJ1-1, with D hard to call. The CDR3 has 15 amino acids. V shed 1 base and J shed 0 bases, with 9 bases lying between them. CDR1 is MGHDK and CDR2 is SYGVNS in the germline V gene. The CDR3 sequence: CASSESSRLNTEAFF. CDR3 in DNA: TGTGCCAGCAGTGAATCGTCCAGGCTGAACACTGAAGCTTTCTTT.

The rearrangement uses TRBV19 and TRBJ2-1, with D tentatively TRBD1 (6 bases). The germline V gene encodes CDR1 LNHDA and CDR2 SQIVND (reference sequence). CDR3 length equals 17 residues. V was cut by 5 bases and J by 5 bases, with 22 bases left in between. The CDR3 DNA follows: TGTGCCAGTAGTCTCGATTCGACAGGTGGCTTTAACAATGAGCAGTTCTTC. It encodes CASSLDSTGGFNNEQFF.

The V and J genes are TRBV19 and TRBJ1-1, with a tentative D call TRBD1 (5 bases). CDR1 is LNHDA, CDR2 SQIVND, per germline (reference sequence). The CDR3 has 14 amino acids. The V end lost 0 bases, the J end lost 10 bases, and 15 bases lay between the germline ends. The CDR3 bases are TGTGCCAGTAGTATAGATCTTCAGGGATACGTAGCTTTCTTT. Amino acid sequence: CASSIDLQGYVAFF.

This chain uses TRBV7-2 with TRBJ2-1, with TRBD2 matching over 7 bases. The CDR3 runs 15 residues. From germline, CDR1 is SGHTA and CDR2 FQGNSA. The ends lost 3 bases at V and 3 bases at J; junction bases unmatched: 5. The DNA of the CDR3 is TGTGCCAGCAGCTTTGGGGCTAGCGGCTACAATGAGCAGTTCTTC. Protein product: CASSFGASGYNEQFF. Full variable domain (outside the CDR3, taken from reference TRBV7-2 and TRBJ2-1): GAGVSQSPSNKVTEKGKDVELRCDPISGHTALYWYRQSLGQGLEFLIYFQGNSAPDKSGLPSDRFSAERTGGSVSTLTIQRTQQEDSAVYLCASSFGASGYNEQFFGPGTRLTVL.

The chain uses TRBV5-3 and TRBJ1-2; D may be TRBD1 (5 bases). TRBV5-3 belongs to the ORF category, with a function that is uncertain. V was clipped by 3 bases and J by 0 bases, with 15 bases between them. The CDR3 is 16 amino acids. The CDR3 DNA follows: TGTGCCAGAAGCTGGAGGGCCGACAGTTCTAACTATGGCTACACCTTC. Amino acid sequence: CARSWRADSSNYGYTF.

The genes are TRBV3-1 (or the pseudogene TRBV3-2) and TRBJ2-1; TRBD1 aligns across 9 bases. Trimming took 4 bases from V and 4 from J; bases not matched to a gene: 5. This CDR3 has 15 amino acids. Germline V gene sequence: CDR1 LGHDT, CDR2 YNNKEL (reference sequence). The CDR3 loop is CASSPGGQGYNEQFF. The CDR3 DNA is TGTGCCAGCAGCCCGGGGGGACAGGGATACAATGAGCAGTTCTTC.

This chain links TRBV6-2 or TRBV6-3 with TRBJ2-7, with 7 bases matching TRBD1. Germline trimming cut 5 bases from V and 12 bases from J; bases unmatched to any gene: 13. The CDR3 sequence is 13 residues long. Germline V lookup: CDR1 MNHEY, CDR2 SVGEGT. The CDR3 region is CASSGSSGGTRYF. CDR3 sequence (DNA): TGTGCCAGCAGTGGTTCCTCAGGGGGTACACGGTACTTC.

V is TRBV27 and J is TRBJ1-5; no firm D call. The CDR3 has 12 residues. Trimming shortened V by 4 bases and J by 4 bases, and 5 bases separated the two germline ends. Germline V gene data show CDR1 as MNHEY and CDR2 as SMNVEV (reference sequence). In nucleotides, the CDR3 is TGTGCCAGCAGTTCAGGAAATCAGCCCCAGCATTTT. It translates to CASSSGNQPQHF.

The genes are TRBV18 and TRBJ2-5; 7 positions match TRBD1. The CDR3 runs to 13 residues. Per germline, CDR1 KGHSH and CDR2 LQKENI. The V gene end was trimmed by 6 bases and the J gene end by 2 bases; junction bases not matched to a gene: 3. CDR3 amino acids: CASSLGQQETQYF. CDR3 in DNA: TGTGCCAGCTCTTTGGGACAGCAAGAGACCCAGTACTTC.

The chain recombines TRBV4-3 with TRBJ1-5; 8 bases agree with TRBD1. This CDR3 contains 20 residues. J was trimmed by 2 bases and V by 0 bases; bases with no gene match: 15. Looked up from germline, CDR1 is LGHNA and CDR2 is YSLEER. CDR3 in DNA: TGCGCCAGCAGCCAAGATCATTTGGCAGGGGGCGCTTCGGGCAATCAGCCCCAGCATTTT. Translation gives CASSQDHLAGGASGNQPQHF.

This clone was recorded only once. The CDR3 sequence: CASSPHSGTSGRSHNEQFF. The DNA of the CDR3 is TGTGCCAGCAGTCCGCACTCCGGGACTAGCGGGAGAAGCCACAATGAGCAGTTCTTC. This chain joins TRBV27 and TRBJ2-1; TRBD2 aligns across 14 bases. From germline, CDR1 is MNHEY and CDR2 SMNVEV (reference sequence). After removal of 5 bases from V and 5 bases from J, the junction contained 14 bases not matched to a gene. This CDR3 is 19 amino acids long.

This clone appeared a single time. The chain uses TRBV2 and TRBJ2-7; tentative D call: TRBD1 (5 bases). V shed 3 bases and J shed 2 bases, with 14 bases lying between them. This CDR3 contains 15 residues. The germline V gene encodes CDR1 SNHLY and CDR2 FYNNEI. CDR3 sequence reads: CASSDDFRQTYEQYF. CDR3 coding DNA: TGTGCCAGCAGTGATGACTTTCGACAGACCTACGAGCAGTACTTC.

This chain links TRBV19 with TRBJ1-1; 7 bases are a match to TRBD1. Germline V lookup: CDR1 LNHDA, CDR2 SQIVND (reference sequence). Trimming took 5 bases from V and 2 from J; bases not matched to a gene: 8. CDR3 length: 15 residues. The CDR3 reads CASSSWTGFNTEAFF. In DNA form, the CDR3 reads TGTGCCAGTAGTTCTTGGACAGGATTCAACACTGAAGCTTTCTTT.

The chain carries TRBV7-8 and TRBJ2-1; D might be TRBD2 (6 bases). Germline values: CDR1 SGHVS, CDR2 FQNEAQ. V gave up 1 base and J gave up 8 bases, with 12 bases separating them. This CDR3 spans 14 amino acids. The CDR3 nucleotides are TGTGCCAGCAGCTTAGGACTAGTTTATTATGAGCAGTTCTTC. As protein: CASSLGLVYYEQFF. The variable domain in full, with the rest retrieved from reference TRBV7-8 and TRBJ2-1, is GAGVSQSPRYKVAKRGQDVALRCDPISGHVSLFWYQQALGQGPEFLTYFQNEAQLDKSGLPSDRFFAERPEGSVSTLKIQRTQQEDSAVYLCASSLGLVYYEQFFGPGTRLTVL.

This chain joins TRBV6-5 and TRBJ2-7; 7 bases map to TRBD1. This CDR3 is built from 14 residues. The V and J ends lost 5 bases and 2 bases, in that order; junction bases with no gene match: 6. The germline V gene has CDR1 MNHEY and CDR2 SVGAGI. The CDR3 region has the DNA TGTGCCAGCAGTAACCGGGACAGAGCCTACGAGCAGTACTTC. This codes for CASSNRDRAYEQYF.

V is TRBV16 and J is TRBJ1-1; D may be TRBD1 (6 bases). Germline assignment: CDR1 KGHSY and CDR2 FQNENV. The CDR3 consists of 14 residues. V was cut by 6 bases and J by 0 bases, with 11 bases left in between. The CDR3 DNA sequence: TGTGCCAGCAGACCCAGGGGTATGAACACTGAAGCTTTCTTT. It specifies CASRPRGMNTEAFF.

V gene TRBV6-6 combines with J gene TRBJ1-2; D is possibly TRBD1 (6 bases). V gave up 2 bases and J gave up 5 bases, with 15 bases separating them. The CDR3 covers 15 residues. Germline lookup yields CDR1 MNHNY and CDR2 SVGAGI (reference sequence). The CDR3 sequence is CASSYDSGQRYGYTF. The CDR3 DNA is TGTGCCAGCAGTTACGACAGCGGACAGCGTTATGGCTACACCTTC.

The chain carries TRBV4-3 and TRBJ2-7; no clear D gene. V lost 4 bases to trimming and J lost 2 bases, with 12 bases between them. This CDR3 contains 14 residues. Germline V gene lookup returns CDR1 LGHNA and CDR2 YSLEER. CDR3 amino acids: CASSPTHNPYEQYF. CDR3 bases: TGCGCCAGCAGCCCAACCCACAACCCCTACGAGCAGTACTTC.

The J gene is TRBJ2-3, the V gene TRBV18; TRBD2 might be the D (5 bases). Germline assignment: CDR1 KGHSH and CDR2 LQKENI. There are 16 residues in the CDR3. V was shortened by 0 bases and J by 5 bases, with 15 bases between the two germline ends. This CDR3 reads CASSPPRSGTRDTQYF. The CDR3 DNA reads TGTGCCAGCTCACCACCCCGTTCCGGAACTAGAGATACGCAGTATTTT.

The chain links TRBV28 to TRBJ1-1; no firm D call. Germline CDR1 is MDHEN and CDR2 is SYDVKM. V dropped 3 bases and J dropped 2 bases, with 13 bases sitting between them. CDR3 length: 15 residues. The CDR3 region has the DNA TGTGCCAGCAGTTTCCGGGGAGTCGGAAACACTGAAGCTTTCTTT. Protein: CASSFRGVGNTEAFF.

The CDR3 DNA sequence: TGTGCCAGCAGACAGGACAGGTTAAAGTCGGGTGGCTACACCTTC. Translated, it gives CASRQDRLKSGGYTF. V is TRBV2 and J is TRBJ1-2, with 7 bases lining up with TRBD1. Looked up from germline, CDR1 is SNHLY and CDR2 is FYNNEI. V trimming: 6 bases; J trimming: 7 bases; junction bases outside the gene matches: 14. The CDR3 contains 15 residues. Supplemented by reference TRBV2 and TRBJ1-2, the full variable domain reads EPEVTQTPSHQVTQMGQEVILRCVPISNHLYFYWYRQILGQKVEFLVSFYNNEISEKSEIFDDQFSVERPDGSNFTLKIRSTKLEDSAMYFCASRQDRLKSGGYTFGSGTRLTVV.

This chain's CDR3 is CASSGQQSNQPQHF. The CDR3, as DNA: TGCGCCAGCAGTGGACAGCAGAGCAATCAGCCCCAGCATTTT. V gene TRBV10-2 combines with J gene TRBJ1-5; possibly TRBD1 for D (5 bases). This CDR3 has 14 residues. V lost 4 bases to trimming and J lost 1 base, with 8 bases between them. Germline V gene data show CDR1 as WSHSY and CDR2 as SAAADI.

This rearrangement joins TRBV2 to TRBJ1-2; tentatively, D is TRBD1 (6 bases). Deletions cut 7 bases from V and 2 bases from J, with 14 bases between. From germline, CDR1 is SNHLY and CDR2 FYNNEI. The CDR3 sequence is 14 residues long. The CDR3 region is CASNDRSINYGYTF. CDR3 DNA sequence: TGTGCCAGCAATGACAGGTCTATAAACTATGGCTACACCTTC.

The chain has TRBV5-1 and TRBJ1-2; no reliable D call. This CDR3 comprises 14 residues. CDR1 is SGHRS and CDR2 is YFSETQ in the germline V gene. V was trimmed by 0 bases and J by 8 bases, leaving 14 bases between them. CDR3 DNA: TGCGCCAGCAGCTTGGTGGGAGCCCGGAGGGGCTACACCTTC. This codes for CASSLVGARRGYTF. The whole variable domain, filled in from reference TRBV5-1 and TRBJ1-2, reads KAGVTQTPRYLIKTRGQQVTLSCSPISGHRSVSWYQQTPGQGLQFLFEYFSETQRNKGNFPGRFSGRQFSNSRSEMNVSTLELGDSALYLCASSLVGARRGYTFGSGTRLTVV.

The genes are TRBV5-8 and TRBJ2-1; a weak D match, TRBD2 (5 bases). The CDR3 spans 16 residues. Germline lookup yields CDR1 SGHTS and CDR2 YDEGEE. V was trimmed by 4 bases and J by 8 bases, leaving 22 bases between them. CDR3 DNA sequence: TGTGCCAGCAGCATGCCCGGGATTACGGCGGCCGATGAGCAGTTCTTC. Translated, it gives CASSMPGITAADEQFF.

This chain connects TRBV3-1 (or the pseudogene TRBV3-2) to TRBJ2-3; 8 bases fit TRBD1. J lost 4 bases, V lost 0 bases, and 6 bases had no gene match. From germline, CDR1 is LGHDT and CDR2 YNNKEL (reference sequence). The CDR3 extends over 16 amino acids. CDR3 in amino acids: CASSQEWTGHADTQYF. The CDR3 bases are TGTGCCAGCAGCCAAGAATGGACAGGGCATGCAGATACGCAGTATTTT.

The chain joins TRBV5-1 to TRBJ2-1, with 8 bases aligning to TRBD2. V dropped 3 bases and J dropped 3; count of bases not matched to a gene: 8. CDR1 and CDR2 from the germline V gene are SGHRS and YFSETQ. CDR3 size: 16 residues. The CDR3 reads CASSSGGLAGYNEQFF. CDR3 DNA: TGCGCCAGCAGCTCTGGGGGCCTAGCGGGCTACAATGAGCAGTTCTTC.